The entry that follows covers one T cell receptor beta chain sequence. V was clipped by 6 bases and J by 4 bases; unmatched bases: 6. The CDR3 sequence is 15 residues long. In germline, CDR1 is LNHNV, CDR2 YYDKDF (reference sequence). The data belong to a study of blood T cell repertoires in COVID-19. Study background: Sites across the United States, Italy and Spain contributed samples from acute and convalescent COVID-19. T cells, B-cell-depleted T cells, or PBMCs supplied cDNA or gDNA.

In the original analysis: Using reference gene primer amplification, nucleated cell counts were estimated. TCRdb's table, derived via immunoSEQ multiplex PCR, lists solely in-frame clones and lacks some. V and J calls and clone size are as listed in that table; D and trimming were resolved from the DNA. The sample has some 300,000 clones, around four fifths seen once. Sequencing input: peripheral blood. The V and J genes are TRBV15 and TRBJ1-5; TRBD1 matches at 10 bases. This receptor was taken from a woman aged 45-60 years with active or convalescent COVID-19. CDR3: CATRAEGQGNQPQHF. CDR3 DNA: TGTGCCACCAGGGCTGAGGGACAGGGGAATCAGCCCCAGCATTTT.